Below, 24 T cell receptor beta chains from the same sample are listed, as sequenced in a study of blood T cells in healthy people across ages. Primers used in a second PCR of about 7 to 12 cycles were a sample-barcoded 5' primer and a J-beta primer mix. TCRdb re-derived calls from the 5' RACE reads in MiXCR, one entry per CDR3 protein. The table includes about 900,000 distinct CDR3 sequences, roughly 48% detected once. Sequenced: blood. The receptors stem from a man aged 25-40 years in good health.

In this sample, this clonotype turned up a few times. This chain links TRBV7-2 with TRBJ2-3; perhaps TRBD1 as D (5 bases). Germline V gene sequence: CDR1 SGHTA, CDR2 FQGNSA. The V and J ends lost 1 base and 3 bases respectively, with 17 bases between them. The CDR3 loop spans 17 amino acids. Here the CDR3 DNA reads TGTGCCAGCAGCTTAGGACTTAGGACACCCCGTACAGATACGCAGTATTTT. Protein product: CASSLGLRTPRTDTQYF.

There are a few counts of this clonotype. The chain has TRBV20-1 and TRBJ1-2, with 7 positions matching TRBD1. J lost 8 bases, V lost 3 bases, and 12 bases had no gene match. This CDR3 has 14 residues. The germline V gene encodes CDR1 DFQATT and CDR2 SNEGSKA (reference sequence). Written as DNA, the CDR3 is TGCAGTGCTAGTCCGCCCTGGACAGGAGAGGGCTACACCTTC. Its translation is CSASPPWTGEGYTF.

This clonotype was counted between two and nine times. This sequence joins TRBV20-1 and TRBJ1-2; D is perhaps TRBD1 (6 bases). V dropped 5 bases and J dropped 2 bases, with 12 bases sitting between them. The germline gives CDR1 DFQATT, CDR2 SNEGSKA (reference sequence). The CDR3 has 13 residues. The CDR3 loop is CSAGTPSNYGYTF. The CDR3 DNA reads TGCAGTGCTGGGACACCTTCCAACTATGGCTACACCTTC.

This chain links TRBV7-9 with TRBJ2-1; the match to TRBD1 covers 8 bases. The CDR3 is 18 amino acids. CDR1 and CDR2 from the germline V gene are SEHNR and FQNEAQ (reference sequence). The V gene end was trimmed by 5 bases and the J gene end by 6 bases; junction bases not matched to a gene: 18. CDR3 in amino acids: CASSPLPGQARGSNEQFF. The DNA for the CDR3 is TGTGCCAGCAGCCCTCTGCCGGGACAGGCGAGAGGGTCCAATGAGCAGTTCTTC.

V is TRBV4-1 and J is TRBJ2-4, with 9 nucleotides matching TRBD1. Per germline, CDR1 MGHRA and CDR2 YSYEKL. V trimming: 2 bases; J trimming: 4 bases; junction bases outside the gene matches: 3. CDR3 length: 15 amino acids. The CDR3 DNA reads TGCGCCAGCAGCCAACCGGGACAGGGTAAAAACATTCAGTACTTC. Translation gives CASSQPGQGKNIQYF.

This chain links TRBV29-1 with TRBJ2-7, with 9 bases fitting TRBD1. The CDR3 length is 15 residues. V trimming: 6 bases; J trimming: 2 bases; junction bases outside the gene matches: 11. Germline V gene sequence: CDR1 SQVTM, CDR2 ANQGSEA. The CDR3 loop is CSVDAPTGGAYEQYF. CDR3 in DNA: TGCAGCGTCGACGCACCGACAGGGGGAGCCTACGAGCAGTACTTC.

This clonotype has a count of ten or more. The CDR3 region has the DNA TGTGCCAGCAGGGAATTAAGGGGAGGGGAAAATGAGCAGTTCTTC. Translating gives CASRELRGGENEQFF. The rearrangement joins TRBV6-1 to TRBJ2-1, with TRBD2 matching over 7 bases. Germline loops: CDR1 MNHNS, CDR2 SASEGT. The trim removed 6 bases at V and 7 bases at J, leaving 12 bases unmatched. The length of the CDR3 is 15 residues.

This clonotype was seen only a few times. The chain carries TRBV12-3 or TRBV12-4 and TRBJ2-7, with 8 nucleotides matching TRBD1. The CDR3 contains 14 residues. With V trimmed by 5 bases and J by 2 bases, 5 bases remained unmatched. The CDR3 coding sequence is TGTGCCAGCAGTCCCAGGGGGCGTCCCTACGAGCAGTACTTC. Protein sequence: CASSPRGRPYEQYF.

This clonotype was picked up many times. The J gene is TRBJ2-3, the V gene TRBV11-1; unclear D gene. V shed 3 bases and J shed 0 bases, with 7 bases lying between them. The V gene's germline CDR1 is SGHAT and CDR2 FQDESV (reference sequence). The length of the CDR3 is 14 residues. The CDR3 sequence is CASSLQISTDTQYF. Here the CDR3 DNA reads TGTGCCAGCAGCTTGCAAATTAGCACAGATACGCAGTATTTT.

The CDR3 loop reads CASSSGTLATNEKLFF. CDR3 nucleotides: TGTGCCAGCAGCTCCGGGACCCTTGCAACTAATGAAAAACTGTTTTTT. This chain uses TRBV7-9 with TRBJ1-4; D is perhaps TRBD1 (5 bases). The V gene's germline CDR1 is SEHNR and CDR2 FQNEAQ (reference sequence). V was cut by 4 bases and J by 0 bases, with 12 bases left in between. This CDR3 region has 16 residues.

The chain uses TRBV20-1 and TRBJ2-1; 8 bases are shared with TRBD2. The length of the CDR3 is 14 residues. Germline V gene lookup returns CDR1 DFQATT and CDR2 SNEGSKA (reference sequence). V shed 3 bases and J 2 bases; nucleotides not matched to a gene: 3. The CDR3 DNA sequence: TGCAGTGCTAGTAGAGCGGGGGCCTACAATGAGCAGTTCTTC. Encoded protein: CSASRAGAYNEQFF.

The chain recombines TRBV29-1 with TRBJ2-1; D may be TRBD2 (6 bases). Per germline, CDR1 SQVTM and CDR2 ANQGSEA. This CDR3 spans 15 amino acids. V dropped 3 bases and J dropped 6 bases, with 18 bases sitting between them. The CDR3 DNA reads TGCAGCGTTGAGGGTACGGGACCCGGGGGCAATGAGCAGTTCTTC. This encodes CSVEGTGPGGNEQFF.

As to this clonotype: A much larger clone lies one base from this, so it may be a read error. The V call is TRBV6-2 or TRBV6-3, the J call TRBJ2-4, with 7 bases lining up with TRBD1. The germline V gene has CDR1 MNHEY and CDR2 SVGEGT. The CDR3 consists of 14 residues. V lost 8 bases and J lost 0; bases outside the gene matches: 4. The CDR3 DNA sequence: TGTGCCAGCGGGGACAGATTAGCCAAAAACATTCAGTACTTC. It encodes CASGDRLAKNIQYF.

In this sample, this clonotype turned up many times. The chain couples TRBV3-1 to TRBJ2-3, with a weak D call TRBD1 (6 bases). From germline, CDR1 is LGHDT and CDR2 YNNKEL (reference sequence). Trimming left V 1 base short and J 3 bases short, with 14 bases between. The CDR3 has 16 residues. The CDR3 coding sequence is TGTGCCAGCAGCCAAGTCCAAGGGGGTCGGACAGATACGCAGTATTTT. Translated: CASSQVQGGRTDTQYF.

This clonotype occurred a few times. The chain combines TRBV6-5 with TRBJ1-2; no clear D. V was shortened by 3 bases and J by 7 bases, with 18 bases between the two germline ends. Germline CDR1 and CDR2: MNHEY and SVGAGI. The CDR3 spans 15 residues. Here the CDR3 DNA reads TGTGCCAGCAGTTATTTCGAGGGTAGGGCAAGTGGCTACACCTTC. Translated, it gives CASSYFEGRASGYTF.

This clonotype was counted ten times or more. At one end, the junction sequence differs from germline, possibly due to a read error. This chain uses TRBV7-2 with TRBJ2-3; TRBD2 matches 11 bases. Germline loops: CDR1 SGHTA, CDR2 FQGNSA. This CDR3 has 15 residues. The CDR3 loop is CASSLAGGRTDTQYF. For the CDR3, the DNA is TGTGCCAGCAGTTTAGCGGGGGGGCGCACAGATACGCAGTATTTT.

The chain uses TRBV6-6 and TRBJ1-5; possibly TRBD1 for D (6 bases). The CDR3 has 15 amino acids. The germline gives CDR1 MNHNY, CDR2 SVGAGI (reference sequence). Trimming left V 2 bases short and J 7 bases short, with 15 bases between. CDR3 coding DNA: TGTGCCAGCAGTTACGAGGGGGGGCTCAGCCAGCCCCAGCATTTT. Translated, it gives CASSYEGGLSQPQHF.

This clonotype was seen more than once but under ten times. For the CDR3, the DNA is TGTGCCACCAGTGGCGGGACGCTAGACACTGAAGCTTTCTTT. Translated, it gives CATSGGTLDTEAFF. The rearrangement joins TRBV24-1 to TRBJ1-1; tentatively, D is TRBD1 (5 bases). The germline V gene has CDR1 KGHDR and CDR2 SFDVKD. With 5 bases removed from V and 3 bases from J, the gap between germline ends came to 12 bases. This CDR3 contains 14 residues.

As for this clonotype: One end of the junction does not line up with germline, which may come from a read error. The V gene is TRBV6-2 or TRBV6-3, the J gene TRBJ2-5; a weak D match, TRBD2 (6 bases). The germline CDR1 and CDR2 sequences are MNHEY and SVGEGT. The CDR3 totals 15 residues. CDR3 DNA sequence: TGCGCCAGCAGTTACTTGAATAGCGGTGCTGAGACCCAGTACTTC. Translating it yields CASSYLNSGAETQYF.

V and J are TRBV15 and TRBJ2-3; 13 nucleotides match TRBD2. Germline loops: CDR1 LNHNV, CDR2 YYDKDF (reference sequence). Unmatched junction bases numbered 10, after V lost 8 bases and J lost 5 bases. The CDR3 covers 16 residues. In DNA, the CDR3 is TGTGCCACCCGCCGGACTAGCGGGGGTCTCGGAGATACGCAGTATTTT. Translating gives CATRRTSGGLGDTQYF.

The chain employs TRBV27 and TRBJ1-6, with a weak D call TRBD1 (6 bases). The CDR3 has 15 amino acids. Trimming cost V 6 bases and J 5 bases, with 14 bases left between them. Germline loops: CDR1 MNHEY, CDR2 SMNVEV (reference sequence). DNA for the CDR3: TGTGCCAGCAGACGCGACAGGCCTAATAATTCACCCCTCCACTTT. Protein product: CASRRDRPNNSPLHF.

V is TRBV29-1 and J is TRBJ1-2; TRBD1 is a possible D gene (5 bases). The germline V and J ends were trimmed by 4 bases and 3 bases, with 9 bases remaining between them. CDR1 and CDR2 (germline): SQVTM, ANQGSEA. This CDR3 spans 12 amino acids. CDR3 nucleotides: TGCAGCGTTGTTCGGGGGGACTATGGCTACACCTTC. Translating gives CSVVRGDYGYTF.

The rearrangement links TRBV29-1 to TRBJ2-3; 9 bases fit TRBD2. Losses at the gene ends were 5 bases for V and 2 bases for J; bases not matched to a gene: 20. The CDR3 is made up of 19 amino acids. Germline CDR1 SQVTM, CDR2 ANQGSEA. The CDR3 sequence is CSVQFGLGIAGEDTDTQYF. The CDR3 nucleotides read TGCAGCGTTCAATTTGGGCTGGGCATAGCGGGGGAGGACACAGATACGCAGTATTTT.

This sequence joins TRBV5-1 and TRBJ2-3; D possibly corresponds to TRBD1 (5 bases). From germline, CDR1 is SGHRS and CDR2 YFSETQ. Trimming removed 0 bases at V and 2 bases at J, with 10 bases between. CDR3 length: 15 residues. This chain's CDR3 is CASSLDRLYTDTQYF. CDR3 nucleotide sequence: TGCGCCAGCAGCTTGGACAGGCTGTACACAGATACGCAGTATTTT.